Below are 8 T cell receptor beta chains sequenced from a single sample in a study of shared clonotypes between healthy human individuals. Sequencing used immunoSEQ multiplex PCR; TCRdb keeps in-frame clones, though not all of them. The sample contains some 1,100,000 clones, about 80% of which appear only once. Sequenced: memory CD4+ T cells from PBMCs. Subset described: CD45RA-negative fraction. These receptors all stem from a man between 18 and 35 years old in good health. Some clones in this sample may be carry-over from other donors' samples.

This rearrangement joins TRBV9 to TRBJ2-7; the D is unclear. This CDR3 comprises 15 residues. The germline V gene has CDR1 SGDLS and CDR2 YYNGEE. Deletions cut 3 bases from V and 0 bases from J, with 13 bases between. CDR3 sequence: CASSETPFGSYEQYF. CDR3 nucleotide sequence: TGTGCCAGCAGCGAGACGCCTTTCGGCTCCTACGAGCAGTACTTC. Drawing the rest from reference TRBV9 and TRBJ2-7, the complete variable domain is DSGVTQTPKHLITATGQRVTLRCSPRSGDLSVYWYQQSLDQGLQFLIQYYNGEERAKGNILERFSAQQFPDLHSELNLSSLELGDSALYFCASSETPFGSYEQYFGPGTRLTVT.

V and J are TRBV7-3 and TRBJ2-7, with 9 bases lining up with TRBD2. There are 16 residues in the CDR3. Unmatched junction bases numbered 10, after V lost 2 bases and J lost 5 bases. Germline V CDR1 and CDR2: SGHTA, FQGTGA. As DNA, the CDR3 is TGTGCCAGCAGCTTACTCCCGGCGGGAGGGTTTAACGAGCAGTACTTC. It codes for CASSLLPAGGFNEQYF. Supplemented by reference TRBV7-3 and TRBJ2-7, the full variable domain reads GAGVSQTPSNKVTEKGKYVELRCDPISGHTALYWYRQSLGQGPEFLIYFQGTGAADDSGLPNDRFFAVRPEGSVSTLKIQRTERGDSAVYLCASSLLPAGGFNEQYFGPGTRLTVT.

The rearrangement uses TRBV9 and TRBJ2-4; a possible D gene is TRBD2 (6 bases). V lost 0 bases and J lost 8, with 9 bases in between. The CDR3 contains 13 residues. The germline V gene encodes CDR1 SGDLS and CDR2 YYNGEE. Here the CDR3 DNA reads TGTGCCAGCAGCGTAGCCGGGGAGGACATTCAGTACTTC. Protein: CASSVAGEDIQYF. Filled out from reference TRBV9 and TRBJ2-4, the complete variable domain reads DSGVTQTPKHLITATGQRVTLRCSPRSGDLSVYWYQQSLDQGLQFLIQYYNGEERAKGNILERFSAQQFPDLHSELNLSSLELGDSALYFCASSVAGEDIQYFGAGTRLSVL.

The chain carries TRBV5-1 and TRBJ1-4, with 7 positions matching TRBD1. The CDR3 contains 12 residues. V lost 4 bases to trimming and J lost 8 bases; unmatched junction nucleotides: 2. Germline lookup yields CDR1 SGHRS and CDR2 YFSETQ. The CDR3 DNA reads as TGCGCCAGCAGCCAACAGGGGGAAAAACTGTTTTTT. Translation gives CASSQQGEKLFF.

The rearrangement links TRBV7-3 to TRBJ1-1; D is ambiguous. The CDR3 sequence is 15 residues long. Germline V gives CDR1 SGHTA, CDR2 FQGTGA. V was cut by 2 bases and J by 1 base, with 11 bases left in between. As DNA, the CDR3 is TGTGCCAGCAGCTTAGGCGGGCAGACGAACACTGAAGCTTTCTTT. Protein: CASSLGGQTNTEAFF.

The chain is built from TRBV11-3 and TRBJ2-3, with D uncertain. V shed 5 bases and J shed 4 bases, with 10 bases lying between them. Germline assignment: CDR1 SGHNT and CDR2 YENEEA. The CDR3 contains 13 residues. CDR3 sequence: CASSPRAADTQYF. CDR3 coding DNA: TGTGCCAGCAGCCCCCGGGCGGCAGATACGCAGTATTTT.

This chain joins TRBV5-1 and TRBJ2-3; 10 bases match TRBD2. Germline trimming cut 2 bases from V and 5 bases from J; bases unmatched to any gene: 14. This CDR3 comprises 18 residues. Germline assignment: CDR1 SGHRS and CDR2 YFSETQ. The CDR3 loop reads CASSFGRAGLAVGDTQYF. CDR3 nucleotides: TGCGCCAGCAGCTTTGGGAGGGCAGGACTAGCGGTCGGAGATACGCAGTATTTT.

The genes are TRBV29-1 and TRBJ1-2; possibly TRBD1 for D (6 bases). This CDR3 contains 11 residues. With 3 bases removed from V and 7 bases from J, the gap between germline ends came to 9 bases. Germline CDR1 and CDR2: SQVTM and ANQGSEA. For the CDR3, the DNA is TGCAGCGTTGACGGGGGCGGTGGCTACACCTTC. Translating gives CSVDGGGGYTF.